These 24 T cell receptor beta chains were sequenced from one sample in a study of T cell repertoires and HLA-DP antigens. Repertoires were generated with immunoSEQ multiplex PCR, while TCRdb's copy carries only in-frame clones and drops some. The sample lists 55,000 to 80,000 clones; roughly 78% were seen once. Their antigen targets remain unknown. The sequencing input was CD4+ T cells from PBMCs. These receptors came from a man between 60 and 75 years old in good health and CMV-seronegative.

The CDR3 DNA follows: TGCGCCAGCAGCCGGGAGGCAGTTCTCTCTGGAAACACCATATATTTT. Translation: CASSREAVLSGNTIYF. The chain links TRBV5-1 to TRBJ1-3; D is unclear. This CDR3 is 16 amino acids long. Trimming removed 4 bases at V and 0 bases at J, with 14 bases between. CDR1 is SGHRS and CDR2 is YFSETQ in the germline V gene.

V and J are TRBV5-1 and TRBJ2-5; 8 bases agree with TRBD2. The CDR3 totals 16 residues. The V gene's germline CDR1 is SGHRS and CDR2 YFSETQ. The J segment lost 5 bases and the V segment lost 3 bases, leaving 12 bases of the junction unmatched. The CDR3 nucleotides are TGCGCCAGCAGCTCCACGGGCTCTCGCGGGGGGGAGACCCAGTACTTC. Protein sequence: CASSSTGSRGGETQYF.

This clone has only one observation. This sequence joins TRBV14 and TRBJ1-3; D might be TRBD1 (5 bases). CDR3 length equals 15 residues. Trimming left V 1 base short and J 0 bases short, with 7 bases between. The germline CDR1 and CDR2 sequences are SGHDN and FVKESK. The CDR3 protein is CASSQVGGSGNTIYF. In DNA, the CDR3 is TGTGCCAGCAGCCAAGTCGGGGGCTCTGGAAACACCATATATTTT. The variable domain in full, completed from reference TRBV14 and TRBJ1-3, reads EAGVTQFPSHSVIEKGQTVTLRCDPISGHDNLYWYRRVMGKEIKFLLHFVKESKQDESGMPNNRFLAERTGGTYSTLKVQPAELEDSGVYFCASSQVGGSGNTIYFGEGSWLTVV.

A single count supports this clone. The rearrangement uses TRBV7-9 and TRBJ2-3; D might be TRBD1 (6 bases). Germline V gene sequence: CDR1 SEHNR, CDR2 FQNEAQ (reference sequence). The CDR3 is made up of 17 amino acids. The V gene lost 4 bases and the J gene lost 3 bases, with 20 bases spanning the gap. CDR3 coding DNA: TGTGCCAGCAGCTCCTCCCCCTACAGGGTGGGGACAGATACGCAGTATTTT. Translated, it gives CASSSSPYRVGTDTQYF.

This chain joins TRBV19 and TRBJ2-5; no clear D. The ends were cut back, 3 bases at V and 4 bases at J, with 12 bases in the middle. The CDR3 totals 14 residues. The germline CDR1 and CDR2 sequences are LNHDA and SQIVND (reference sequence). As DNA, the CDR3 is TGTGCCAGTAGTATCGGTCAGAGAAGAGAGACCCAGTACTTC. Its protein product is CASSIGQRRETQYF.

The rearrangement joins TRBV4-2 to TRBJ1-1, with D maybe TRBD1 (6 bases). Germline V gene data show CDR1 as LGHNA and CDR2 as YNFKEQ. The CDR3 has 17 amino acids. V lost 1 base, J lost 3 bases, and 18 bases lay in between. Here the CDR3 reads CASSQVFGTTVDTEAFF. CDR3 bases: TGTGCCAGCAGCCAAGTGTTCGGGACAACCGTCGACACTGAAGCTTTCTTT.

Here the CDR3 DNA reads TGTGCCAGCAGCTTAGACAACGCAGGCGTCCGATACGGCTATGGCTACACCTTC. It is translated as CASSLDNAGVRYGYGYTF. The V and J genes are TRBV7-2 and TRBJ1-2; no firm D call. The CDR3 extends over 18 amino acids. Germline V lookup: CDR1 SGHTA, CDR2 FQGNSA. V lost 1 base and J lost 4, with 22 bases in between. The complete variable domain, with remaining parts taken from reference TRBV7-2 and TRBJ1-2, reads GAGVSQSPSNKVTEKGKDVELRCDPISGHTALYWYRQSLGQGLEFLIYFQGNSAPDKSGLPSDRFSAERTGGSVSTLTIQRTQQEDSAVYLCASSLDNAGVRYGYGYTFGSGTRLTVV.

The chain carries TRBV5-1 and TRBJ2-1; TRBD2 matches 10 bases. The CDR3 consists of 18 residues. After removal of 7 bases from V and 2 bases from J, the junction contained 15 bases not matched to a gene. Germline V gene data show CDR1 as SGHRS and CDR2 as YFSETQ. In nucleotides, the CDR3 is TGCGCCAGCGGAAGAACGGCTAGCGGGGGACTAACCTACAATGAGCAGTTCTTC. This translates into CASGRTASGGLTYNEQFF.

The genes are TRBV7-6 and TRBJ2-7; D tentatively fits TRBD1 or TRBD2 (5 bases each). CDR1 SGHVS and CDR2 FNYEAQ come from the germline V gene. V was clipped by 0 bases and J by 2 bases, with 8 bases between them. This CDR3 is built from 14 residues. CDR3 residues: CASSLAGDAYEQYF. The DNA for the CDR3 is TGTGCCAGCAGCTTAGCGGGGGACGCCTACGAGCAGTACTTC.

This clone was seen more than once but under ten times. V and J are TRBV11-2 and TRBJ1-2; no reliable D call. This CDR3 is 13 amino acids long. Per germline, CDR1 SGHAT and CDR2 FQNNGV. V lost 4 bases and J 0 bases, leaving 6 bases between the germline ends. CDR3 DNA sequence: TGTGCCAGCAGCTCCAGAGCTAACTATGGCTACACCTTC. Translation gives CASSSRANYGYTF.

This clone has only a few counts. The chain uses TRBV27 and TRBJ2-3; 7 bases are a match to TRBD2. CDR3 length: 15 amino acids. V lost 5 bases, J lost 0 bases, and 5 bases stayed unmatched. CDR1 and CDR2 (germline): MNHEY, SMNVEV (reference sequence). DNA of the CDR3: TGTGCCAGCAGTCTAAGACTAGCTAGCACAGATACGCAGTATTTT. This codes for CASSLRLASTDTQYF.

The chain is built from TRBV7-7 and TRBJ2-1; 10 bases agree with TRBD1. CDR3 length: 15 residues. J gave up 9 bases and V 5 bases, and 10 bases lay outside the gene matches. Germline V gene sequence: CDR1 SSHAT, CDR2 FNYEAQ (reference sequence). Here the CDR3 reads CASSLGTGERGEQFF. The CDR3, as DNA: TGTGCCAGCAGCCTAGGGACAGGGGAACGCGGTGAGCAGTTCTTC.

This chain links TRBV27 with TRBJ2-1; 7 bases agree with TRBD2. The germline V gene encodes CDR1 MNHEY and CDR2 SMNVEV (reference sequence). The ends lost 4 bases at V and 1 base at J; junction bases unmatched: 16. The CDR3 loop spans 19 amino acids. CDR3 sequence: CASSSRGSGVHRSYNEQFF. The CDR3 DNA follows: TGTGCCAGCAGTTCCCGGGGGAGCGGGGTCCACCGATCCTACAATGAGCAGTTCTTC.

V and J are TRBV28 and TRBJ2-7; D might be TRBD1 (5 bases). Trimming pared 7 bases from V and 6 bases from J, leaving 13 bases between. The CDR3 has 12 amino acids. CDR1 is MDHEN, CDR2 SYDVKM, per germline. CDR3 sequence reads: CASTSSGFEQYF. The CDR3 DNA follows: TGTGCCAGCACCTCCTCAGGGTTCGAGCAGTACTTC.

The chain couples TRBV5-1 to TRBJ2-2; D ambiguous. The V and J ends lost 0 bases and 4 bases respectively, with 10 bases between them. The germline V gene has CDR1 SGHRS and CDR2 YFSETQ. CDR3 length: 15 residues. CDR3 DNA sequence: TGCGCCAGCAGCTTGGAAGGGTCTCGCACCGGGGAGCTGTTTTTT. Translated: CASSLEGSRTGELFF.

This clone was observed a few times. This CDR3 reads CASSLGQGASNSPLHF. The CDR3 nucleotides are TGTGCCAGCTCACTGGGACAGGGGGCTTCTAATTCACCCCTCCACTTT. The V gene is TRBV18, the J gene TRBJ1-6, with 12 nucleotides matching TRBD1. The ends lost 4 bases at V and 6 bases at J; junction bases unmatched: 4. Germline assignment: CDR1 KGHSH and CDR2 LQKENI. The CDR3 totals 16 residues.

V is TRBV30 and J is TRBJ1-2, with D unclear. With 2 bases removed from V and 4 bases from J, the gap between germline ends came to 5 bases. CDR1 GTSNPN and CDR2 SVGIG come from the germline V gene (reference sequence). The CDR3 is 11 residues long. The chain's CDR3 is CAWSSRYGYTF. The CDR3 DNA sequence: TGTGCCTGGAGTTCACGCTATGGCTACACCTTC. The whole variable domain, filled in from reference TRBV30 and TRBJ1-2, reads SQTIHQWPATLVQPVGSPLSLECTVEGTSNPNLYWYRQAAGRGLQLLFYSVGIGQISSEVPQNLSASRPQDRQFILSSKKLLLSDSGFYLCAWSSRYGYTFGSGTRLTVV.

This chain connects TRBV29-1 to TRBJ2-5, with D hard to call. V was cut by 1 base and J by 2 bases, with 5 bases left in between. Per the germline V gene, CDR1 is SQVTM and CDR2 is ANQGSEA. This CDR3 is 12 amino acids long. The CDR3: CSVEVRQETQYF. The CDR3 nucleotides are TGCAGCGTTGAAGTCAGACAAGAGACCCAGTACTTC.

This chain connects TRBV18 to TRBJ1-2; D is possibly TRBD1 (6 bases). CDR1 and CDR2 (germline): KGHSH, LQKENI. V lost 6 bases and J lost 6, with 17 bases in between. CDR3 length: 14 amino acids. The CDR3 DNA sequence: TGTGCCAGCTCCCTCTCGGCAGGGGTTAATGGCTACACCTTC. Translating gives CASSLSAGVNGYTF.

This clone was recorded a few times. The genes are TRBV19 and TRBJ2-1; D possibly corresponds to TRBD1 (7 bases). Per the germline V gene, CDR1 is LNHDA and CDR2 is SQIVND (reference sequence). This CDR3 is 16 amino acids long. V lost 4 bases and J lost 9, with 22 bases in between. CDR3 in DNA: TGTGCCAGTAGTACTACGCCAGGGGGGATTGGAGGTGAGCAGTTCTTC. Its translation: CASSTTPGGIGGEQFF.

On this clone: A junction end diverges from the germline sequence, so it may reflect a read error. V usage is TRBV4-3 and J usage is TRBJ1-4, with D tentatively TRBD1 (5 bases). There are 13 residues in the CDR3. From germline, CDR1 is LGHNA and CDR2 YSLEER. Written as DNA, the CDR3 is TGCGCCAGCAGCCAAGATAGGTACGGACACCATCTTTTT. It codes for CASSQDRYGHHLF.

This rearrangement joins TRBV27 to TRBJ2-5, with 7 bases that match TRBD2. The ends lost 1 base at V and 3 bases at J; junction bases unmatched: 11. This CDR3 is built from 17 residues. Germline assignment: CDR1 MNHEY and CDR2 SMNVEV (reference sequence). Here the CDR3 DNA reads TGTGCCAGCAGTTTATGGGGCGGGAGTAGCCTTAAAGAGACCCAGTACTTC. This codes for CASSLWGGSSLKETQYF.

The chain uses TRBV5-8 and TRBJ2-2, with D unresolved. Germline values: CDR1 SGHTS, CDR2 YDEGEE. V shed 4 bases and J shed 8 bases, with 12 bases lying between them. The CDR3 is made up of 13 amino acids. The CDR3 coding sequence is TGTGCCAGCAGCCCCCAAGGGTTGGGGGAGCTGTTTTTT. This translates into CASSPQGLGELFF.

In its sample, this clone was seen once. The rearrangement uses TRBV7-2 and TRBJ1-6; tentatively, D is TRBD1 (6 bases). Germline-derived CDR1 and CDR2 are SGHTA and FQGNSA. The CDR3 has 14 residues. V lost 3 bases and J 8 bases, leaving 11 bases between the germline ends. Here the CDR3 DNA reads TGTGCCAGCAGCTTCAAGGGGGTGGATTCACCCCTCCACTTT. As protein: CASSFKGVDSPLHF. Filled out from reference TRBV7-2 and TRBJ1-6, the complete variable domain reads GAGVSQSPSNKVTEKGKDVELRCDPISGHTALYWYRQSLGQGLEFLIYFQGNSAPDKSGLPSDRFSAERTGGSVSTLTIQRTQQEDSAVYLCASSFKGVDSPLHFGNGTRLTVT.